This TCR beta chain appears in the sequencing data of a study of response to subunit inactivated influenza vaccine. TCRdb itself ran the RT-PCR reads through MiXCR, one entry per CDR3 protein. The sample includes about 540,000 distinct CDR3 sequences, under 25% of them seen just once. The CDR3 loop spans 12 amino acids. The ends were cut back, 4 bases at V and 6 bases at J, with 9 bases in the middle. This sample was also put to use in a study of T cells expressing NK-cell markers. This second study notes: The authors made TCR beta cDNA libraries by 5'RACE template switching. This switching added a universal primer site and UMIs. Sorted T-cell subsets CD3+CD56+NKG2C+, CD3+CD56+NKG2C- and CD3+CD56-NKG2C+ were TCR beta-sequenced. Seropositivity for HCMV was found in seven of the eight sequenced donors, with one seronegative. Of the CD8+ T cells in roughly 6 donors, about 1.0-7.0% belonged to dominant NKG2C+ clonotypes. Also leading the CD3+CD56-NKG2C+ fraction in a few donors were these clonotypes.

V usage is TRBV12-3 or TRBV12-4 and J usage is TRBJ2-5; maybe TRBD2 (7 bases). The source is a man in his fifties or sixties who received an inactivated influenza vaccine. Sequenced here: CD4+ T cells sorted from PBMCs, sampled 11 to 12 days after vaccination. The CDR3 loop reads CASSWGGQTQYF. CDR3 nucleotide sequence: TGTGCCAGCAGTTGGGGGGGCCAGACCCAGTACTTC.